Included here is one TCR beta chain sequence, with context. Generated by immunoSEQ multiplex PCR, the TCRdb table keeps only in-frame clones and is missing some. The repertoire holds some 13,000 clones, with roughly 79% as singletons. The data stem from a study of control samples from healthy donors and cancer patients. The V end lost 0 bases, the J end lost 8 bases, and 11 bases lay between the germline ends. CDR1 is SGHKS and CDR2 is YYEKEE in the germline V gene (reference sequence). This CDR3 spans 13 amino acids. The sequenced sample was formalin-fixed, paraffin-embedded tissue. This receptor was obtained from a male donor with melanoma. The J gene is TRBJ1-2, the V gene TRBV5-5; D may be TRBD1 (5 bases). The CDR3 loop reads CASSLAGGFGYTF. The DNA for the CDR3 is TGTGCCAGCAGCTTGGCTGGGGGGTTCGGCTACACCTTC.